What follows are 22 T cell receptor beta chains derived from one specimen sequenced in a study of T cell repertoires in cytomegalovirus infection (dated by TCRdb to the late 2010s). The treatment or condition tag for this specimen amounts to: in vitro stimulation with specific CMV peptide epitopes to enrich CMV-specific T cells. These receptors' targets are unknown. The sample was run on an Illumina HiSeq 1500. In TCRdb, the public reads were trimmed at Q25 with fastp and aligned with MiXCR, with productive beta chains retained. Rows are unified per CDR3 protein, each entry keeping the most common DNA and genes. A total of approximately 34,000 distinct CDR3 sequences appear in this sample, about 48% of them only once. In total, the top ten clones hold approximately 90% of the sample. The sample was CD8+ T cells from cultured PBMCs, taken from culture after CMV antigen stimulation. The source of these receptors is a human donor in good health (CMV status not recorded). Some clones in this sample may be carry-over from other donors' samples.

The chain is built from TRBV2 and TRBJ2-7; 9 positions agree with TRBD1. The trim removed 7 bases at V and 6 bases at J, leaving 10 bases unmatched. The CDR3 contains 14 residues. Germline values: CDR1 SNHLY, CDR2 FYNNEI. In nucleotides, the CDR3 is TGTGCCAGCACCTGGGGGGACAGGGTATCCGAGCAGTACTTC. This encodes CASTWGDRVSEQYF.

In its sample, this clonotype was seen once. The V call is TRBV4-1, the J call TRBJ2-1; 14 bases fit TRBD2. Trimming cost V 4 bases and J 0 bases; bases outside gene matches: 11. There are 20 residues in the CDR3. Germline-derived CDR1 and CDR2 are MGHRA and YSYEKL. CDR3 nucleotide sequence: TGCGCCAGCAGCCCTAAGTCGGGACTAGCGGGAGTAGGCTCCTACAATGAGCAGTTCTTC. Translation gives CASSPKSGLAGVGSYNEQFF.

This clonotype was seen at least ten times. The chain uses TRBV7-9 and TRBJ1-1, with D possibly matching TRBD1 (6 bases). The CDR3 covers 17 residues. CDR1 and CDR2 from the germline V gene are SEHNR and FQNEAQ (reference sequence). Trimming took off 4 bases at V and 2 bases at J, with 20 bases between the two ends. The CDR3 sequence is CASSWPRGGNINTEAFF. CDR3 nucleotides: TGTGCCAGCAGCTGGCCTCGGGGGGGCAATATCAACACTGAAGCTTTCTTT.

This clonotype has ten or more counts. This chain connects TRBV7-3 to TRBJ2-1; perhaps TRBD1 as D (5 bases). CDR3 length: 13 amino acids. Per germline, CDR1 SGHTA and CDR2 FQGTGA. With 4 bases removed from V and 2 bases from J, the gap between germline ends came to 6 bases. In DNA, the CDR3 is TGTGCCAGCAGCTCGGACACCTACAATGAGCAGTTCTTC. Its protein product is CASSSDTYNEQFF.

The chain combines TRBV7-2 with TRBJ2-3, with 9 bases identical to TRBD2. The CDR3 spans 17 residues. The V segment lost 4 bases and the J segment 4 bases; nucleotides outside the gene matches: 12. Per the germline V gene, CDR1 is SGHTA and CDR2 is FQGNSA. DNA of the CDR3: TGTGCCAGCAGCTCCTGGGCTAGCGGGAAGTCCGCAGATACGCAGTATTTT. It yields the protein CASSSWASGKSADTQYF.

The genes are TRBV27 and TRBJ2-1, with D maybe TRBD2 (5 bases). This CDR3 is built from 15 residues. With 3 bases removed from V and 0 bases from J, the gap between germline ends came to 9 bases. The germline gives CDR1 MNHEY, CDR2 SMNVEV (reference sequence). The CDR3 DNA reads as TGTGCCAGCAGTTTCGGGATAAGCTCCTACAATGAGCAGTTCTTC. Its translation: CASSFGISSYNEQFF.

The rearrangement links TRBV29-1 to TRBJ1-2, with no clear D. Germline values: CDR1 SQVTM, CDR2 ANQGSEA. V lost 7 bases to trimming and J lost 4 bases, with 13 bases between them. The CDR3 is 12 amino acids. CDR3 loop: CSAEREGYGYTF. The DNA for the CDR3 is TGCAGCGCAGAGCGGGAGGGCTATGGCTACACCTTC.

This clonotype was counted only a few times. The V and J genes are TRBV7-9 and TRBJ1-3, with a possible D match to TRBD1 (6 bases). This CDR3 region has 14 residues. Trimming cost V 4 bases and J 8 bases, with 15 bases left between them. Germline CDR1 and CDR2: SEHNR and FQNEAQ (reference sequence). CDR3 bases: TGTGCCAGCAGCTCATCGGACGAGGGGGACACCATATATTTT. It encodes CASSSSDEGDTIYF.

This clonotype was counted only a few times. CDR3 loop: CASSLDRGFSSGANVLTF. Written as DNA, the CDR3 is TGTGCCAGCAGCTTAGATCGGGGGTTTAGCTCTGGGGCCAACGTCCTGACTTTC. The chain recombines TRBV11-2 with TRBJ2-6, with D possibly TRBD2 on 6 matching bases. The V and J ends lost 0 bases and 0 bases respectively, with 12 bases between them. This CDR3 spans 18 amino acids. The germline CDR1 and CDR2 sequences are SGHAT and FQNNGV.

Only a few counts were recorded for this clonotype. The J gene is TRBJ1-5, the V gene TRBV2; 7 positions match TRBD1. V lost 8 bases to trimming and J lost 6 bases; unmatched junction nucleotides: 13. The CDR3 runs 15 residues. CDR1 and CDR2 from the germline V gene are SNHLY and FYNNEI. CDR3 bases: TGTGCCAGCGGGACAGAAAGGGTACCGATTCAGCCCCAGCATTTT. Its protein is CASGTERVPIQPQHF.

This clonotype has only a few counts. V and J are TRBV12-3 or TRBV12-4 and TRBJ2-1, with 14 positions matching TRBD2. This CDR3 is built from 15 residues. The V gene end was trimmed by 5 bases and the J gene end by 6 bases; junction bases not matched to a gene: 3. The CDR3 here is CASSPGTSGSNEQFF. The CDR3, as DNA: TGTGCCAGCAGTCCCGGGACTAGCGGGAGCAATGAGCAGTTCTTC.

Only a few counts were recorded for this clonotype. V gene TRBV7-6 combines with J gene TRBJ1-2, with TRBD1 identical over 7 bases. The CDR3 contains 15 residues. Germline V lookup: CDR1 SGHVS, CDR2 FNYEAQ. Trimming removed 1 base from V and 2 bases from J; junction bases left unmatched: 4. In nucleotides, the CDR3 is TGTGCCAGCAGCTTAGGCGGGACAGAAAACTATGGCTACACCTTC. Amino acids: CASSLGGTENYGYTF. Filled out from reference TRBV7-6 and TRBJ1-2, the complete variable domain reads GAGVSQSPRYKVTKRGQDVALRCDPISGHVSLYWYRQALGQGPEFLTYFNYEAQQDKSGLPNDRFSAERPEGSISTLTIQRTEQRDSAMYRCASSLGGTENYGYTFGSGTRLTVV.

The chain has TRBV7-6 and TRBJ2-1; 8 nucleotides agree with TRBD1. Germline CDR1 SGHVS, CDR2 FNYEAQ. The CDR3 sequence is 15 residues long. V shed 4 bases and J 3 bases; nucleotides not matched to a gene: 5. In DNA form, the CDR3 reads TGTGCCAGCAGCTACGACAGGGGCTTCTACAATGAGCAGTTCTTC. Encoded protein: CASSYDRGFYNEQFF.

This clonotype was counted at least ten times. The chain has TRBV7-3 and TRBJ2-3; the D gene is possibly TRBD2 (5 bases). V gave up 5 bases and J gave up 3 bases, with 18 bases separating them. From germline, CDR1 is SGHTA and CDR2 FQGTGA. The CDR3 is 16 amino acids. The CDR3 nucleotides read TGTGCCAGCAGCCTCTCCCCAGCGGTTGGGACAGATACGCAGTATTTT. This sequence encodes CASSLSPAVGTDTQYF.

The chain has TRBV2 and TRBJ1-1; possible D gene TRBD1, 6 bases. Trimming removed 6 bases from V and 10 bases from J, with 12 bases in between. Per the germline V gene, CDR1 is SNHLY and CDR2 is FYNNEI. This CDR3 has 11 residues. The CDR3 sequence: CASRGGLGAFF. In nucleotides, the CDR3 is TGTGCCAGCAGGGGGGGGCTAGGAGCTTTCTTT.

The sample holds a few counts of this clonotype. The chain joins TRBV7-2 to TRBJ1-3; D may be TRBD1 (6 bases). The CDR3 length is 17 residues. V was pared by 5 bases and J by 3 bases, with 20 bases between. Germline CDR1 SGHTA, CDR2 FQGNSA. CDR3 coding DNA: TGTGCCAGCAGCCGACCGGGACAAGGGACAAGTGGAAACACCATATATTTT. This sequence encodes CASSRPGQGTSGNTIYF.

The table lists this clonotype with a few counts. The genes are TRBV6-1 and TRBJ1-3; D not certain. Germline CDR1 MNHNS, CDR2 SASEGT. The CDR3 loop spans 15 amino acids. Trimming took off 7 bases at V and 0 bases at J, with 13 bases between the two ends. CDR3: CASKTVGFSGNTIYF. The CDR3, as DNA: TGTGCCAGCAAAACGGTGGGGTTCTCTGGAAACACCATATATTTT.

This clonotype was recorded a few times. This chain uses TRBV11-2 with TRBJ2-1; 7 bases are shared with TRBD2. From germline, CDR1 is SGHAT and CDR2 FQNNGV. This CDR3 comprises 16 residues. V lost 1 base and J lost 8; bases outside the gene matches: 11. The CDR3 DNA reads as TGTGCCAGCAGCTTAGTCGGCGACCCGGGGAGGGATGAGCAGTTCTTC. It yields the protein CASSLVGDPGRDEQFF.

CDR3 sequence: CASSTRQGLGAFF. CDR3 coding DNA: TGTGCCAGTAGCACCCGACAGGGCCTCGGAGCTTTCTTT. The chain couples TRBV19 to TRBJ1-1; 7 positions match TRBD1. J was trimmed by 10 bases and V by 6 bases; bases with no gene match: 11. The CDR3 spans 13 residues. Germline V gene data show CDR1 as LNHDA and CDR2 as SQIVND (reference sequence).

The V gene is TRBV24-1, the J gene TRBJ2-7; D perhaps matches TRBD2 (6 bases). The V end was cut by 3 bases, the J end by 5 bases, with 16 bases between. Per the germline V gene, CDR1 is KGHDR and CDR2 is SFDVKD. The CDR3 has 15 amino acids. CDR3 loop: CATSDPFGGMDEQYF. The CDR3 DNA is TGTGCCACCAGTGATCCGTTCGGGGGAATGGACGAGCAGTACTTC.

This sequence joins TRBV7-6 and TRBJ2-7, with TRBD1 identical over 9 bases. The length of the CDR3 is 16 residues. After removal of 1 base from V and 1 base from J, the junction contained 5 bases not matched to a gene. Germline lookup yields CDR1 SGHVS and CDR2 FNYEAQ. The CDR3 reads CASSLEQGAGSYEQYF. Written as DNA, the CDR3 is TGTGCCAGCAGCTTAGAACAGGGGGCCGGGTCCTACGAGCAGTACTTC.

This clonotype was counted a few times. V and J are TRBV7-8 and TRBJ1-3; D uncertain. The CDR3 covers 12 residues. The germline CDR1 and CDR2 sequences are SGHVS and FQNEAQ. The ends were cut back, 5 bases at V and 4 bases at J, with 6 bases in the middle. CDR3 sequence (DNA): TGTGCCAGCAGCCGTTCGGGAAACACCATATATTTT. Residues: CASSRSGNTIYF.